Following are 22 T cell receptor beta chains from one sample sequenced in a study of blood T cell repertoires in COVID-19. Sequencing used immunoSEQ multiplex PCR; TCRdb keeps in-frame clones, though not all of them. The repertoire has about 130,000 clones, about 80% of them found once; the top ten carry under 9.5%. Sample: PBMCs or T cells enriched from blood (not recorded which). The receptors shown here come from a man aged 50 or older who had recovered from COVID-19.

The chain recombines TRBV29-1 with TRBJ1-5; 7 bases map to TRBD1. Unmatched junction bases numbered 18, after V lost 6 bases and J lost 4 bases. CDR3 length: 17 amino acids. Germline V gene lookup returns CDR1 SQVTM and CDR2 ANQGSEA. The CDR3 region is CSVVGQTSLGPNQPQHF. CDR3 nucleotides: TGCAGCGTCGTGGGACAGACAAGCCTTGGGCCTAATCAGCCCCAGCATTTT.

Written as DNA, the CDR3 is TGTGCCAGCTCAACCCGACAGGGGGATTACACTGAAGCTTTCTTT. The encoded protein is CASSTRQGDYTEAFF. The rearrangement uses TRBV18 and TRBJ1-1; 9 positions match TRBD1. Trimming took 5 bases from V and 3 from J; bases not matched to a gene: 7. The CDR3 totals 15 residues. Germline lookup yields CDR1 KGHSH and CDR2 LQKENI.

This clone was counted a single time. This specimen includes other DNA sequences encoding the same CDR3. The chain couples TRBV18 to TRBJ2-5, with D perhaps TRBD2 (6 bases). Trimming removed 3 bases at V and 5 bases at J, with 10 bases between. The CDR3 has 13 residues. CDR1 and CDR2 (germline): KGHSH, LQKENI. The CDR3 DNA reads as TGTGCCAGCTCACCTCAAGGAGGGGAGACCCAGTACTTC. This encodes CASSPQGGETQYF.

The rearrangement uses TRBV5-4 and TRBJ2-5, with 7 bases fitting TRBD1. This CDR3 region has 16 residues. V lost 0 bases to trimming and J lost 1 base; unmatched junction nucleotides: 6. CDR1 and CDR2 (germline): SGHNT, YYREEE (reference sequence). CDR3: CASSLALRGFQETQYF. DNA of the CDR3: TGTGCCAGCAGCTTGGCCCTCAGGGGGTTCCAAGAGACCCAGTACTTC.

The chain joins TRBV3-1 (or the pseudogene TRBV3-2) to TRBJ1-4, with 9 bases identical to TRBD1. V shed 1 base, J shed 5 bases, and the junction held 8 bases outside the gene matches. CDR3 length: 17 residues. The germline V gene has CDR1 LGHDT and CDR2 YNNKEL (reference sequence). The CDR3 DNA reads as TGTGCCAGCAGCCAAGGGCTACTAGGACAGGGGAATGAAAAACTGTTTTTT. The encoded protein is CASSQGLLGQGNEKLFF.

The J gene is TRBJ1-5, the V gene TRBV7-9; D is perhaps TRBD1 (6 bases). The CDR3 runs 14 residues. Trimming took off 3 bases at V and 6 bases at J, with 12 bases between the two ends. In germline, CDR1 is SEHNR, CDR2 FQNEAQ (reference sequence). The CDR3 DNA reads as TGTGCCAGCAGCTTGCGGGGGGCTGGTCAGCCCCAGCATTTT. This sequence encodes CASSLRGAGQPQHF.

The CDR3 loop reads CASSPRTGRTDTQYF. CDR3 coding DNA: TGTGCCAGCAGCCCCCGGACAGGACGCACAGATACGCAGTATTTT. The chain links TRBV9 to TRBJ2-3; 7 bases are a match to TRBD1. The CDR3 contains 15 residues. Germline lookup yields CDR1 SGDLS and CDR2 YYNGEE. V dropped 4 bases and J dropped 1; count of bases not matched to a gene: 6.

The V call is TRBV7-2, the J call TRBJ1-1; D gene uncertain. CDR3 length equals 12 residues. The V end was cut by 4 bases, the J end by 0 bases, with 3 bases between. The V gene's germline CDR1 is SGHTA and CDR2 FQGNSA. CDR3 sequence reads: CASSYMNTEAFF. CDR3 DNA: TGTGCCAGCAGCTATATGAACACTGAAGCTTTCTTT.

This rearrangement joins TRBV6-2 or TRBV6-3 to TRBJ1-4, with 7 bases identical to TRBD1. V lost 2 bases to trimming and J lost 4 bases; unmatched junction nucleotides: 7. The length of the CDR3 is 16 residues. CDR1 and CDR2 (germline): MNHEY, SVGEGT. The CDR3 nucleotides are TGTGCCAGCAGTTACCACGAGGGACAGTATAATGAAAAACTGTTTTTT. The encoded protein is CASSYHEGQYNEKLFF.

This clone was picked up one time. The chain is built from TRBV5-6 and TRBJ1-2; 12 nucleotides match TRBD1. V lost 0 bases, J lost 8 bases, and 11 bases stayed unmatched. Germline values: CDR1 SGHDT, CDR2 YYEEEE. The CDR3 totals 17 residues. CDR3 in DNA: TGTGCCAGCAGCTTGGCCAGGAGGGACAGGGGGCGCAGCGGCTACACCTTC. Protein: CASSLARRDRGRSGYTF. The entire variable domain, with the rest obtained from reference TRBV5-6 and TRBJ1-2, is as follows: DAGVTQSPTHLIKTRGQQVTLRCSPKSGHDTVSWYQQALGQGPQFIFQYYEEEERQRGNFPDRFSGHQFPNYSSELNVNALLLGDSALYLCASSLARRDRGRSGYTFGSGTRLTVV.

V gene TRBV7-2 combines with J gene TRBJ1-6; 11 positions match TRBD1. The germline V gene encodes CDR1 SGHTA and CDR2 FQGNSA. V shed 3 bases, J shed 10 bases, and the junction held 8 bases outside the gene matches. The CDR3 is 16 amino acids. CDR3 in DNA: TGTGCCAGCAGCTTTCCCCGGGACAGGGGGAGGTCACCCCTCCACTTT. Translated, it gives CASSFPRDRGRSPLHF.

The chain is built from TRBV6-2 or TRBV6-3 and TRBJ2-1; 12 nucleotides match TRBD1. Trimming took 5 bases from V and 5 from J; bases not matched to a gene: 7. This CDR3 region has 16 residues. Per the germline V gene, CDR1 is MNHEY and CDR2 is SVGEGT. CDR3 amino acids: CASSHPGQGAHNEQFF. The CDR3 DNA is TGTGCCAGCAGTCACCCGGGACAGGGGGCCCACAATGAGCAGTTCTTC.

CDR3 residues: CASSLLQETQYF. DNA of the CDR3: TGTGCCAGCAGCTTACTACAAGAGACCCAGTACTTC. This chain joins TRBV7-6 and TRBJ2-5; unclear D gene. Germline CDR1 SGHVS, CDR2 FNYEAQ. The CDR3 sequence is 12 residues long. The germline V and J ends were trimmed by 2 bases and 2 bases, with 3 bases remaining between them.

The V and J genes are TRBV6-5 and TRBJ2-7; TRBD2 matches at 7 bases. Germline V gene sequence: CDR1 MNHEY, CDR2 SVGAGI. J was trimmed by 5 bases and V by 0 bases; bases with no gene match: 10. The CDR3 length is 16 residues. The CDR3 is CASSYSLRGRGDEQYF. For the CDR3, the DNA is TGTGCCAGCAGTTACTCGCTACGTGGGAGGGGAGACGAGCAGTACTTC.

In this sample, this clone turned up a few times. The V gene is TRBV6-2 or TRBV6-3, the J gene TRBJ1-3; no definite D call. Germline V lookup: CDR1 MNHEY, CDR2 SVGEGT. V was trimmed by 4 bases and J by 3 bases, leaving 13 bases between them. This CDR3 region has 15 residues. The CDR3 is CASSFDTANGNTIYF. CDR3 in DNA: TGTGCCAGCAGTTTCGACACGGCGAATGGAAACACCATATATTTT.

This chain uses TRBV5-5 with TRBJ1-1; 9 bases align to TRBD1. V shed 4 bases, J shed 0 bases, and the junction held 10 bases outside the gene matches. Germline V gene sequence: CDR1 SGHKS, CDR2 YYEKEE (reference sequence). The length of the CDR3 is 17 residues. CDR3 loop: CASSSGTGRLMNTEAFF. CDR3 DNA sequence: TGTGCCAGCAGCAGTGGGACAGGGCGGCTTATGAACACTGAAGCTTTCTTT.

This sequence joins TRBV19 and TRBJ2-3; 7 positions agree with TRBD2. The V gene end was trimmed by 4 bases and the J gene end by 4 bases; junction bases not matched to a gene: 23. The germline gives CDR1 LNHDA, CDR2 SQIVND (reference sequence). The CDR3 loop spans 20 amino acids. Written as DNA, the CDR3 is TGTGCCAGTAGTAATCCGGGAGGTAGCGGCACAGATACGCAGTCAGATACGCAGTATTTT. Encoded protein: CASSNPGGSGTDTQSDTQYF.

CDR3 in amino acids: CASSAYRGSGNTIYF. The CDR3 nucleotides are TGTGCCAGCAGCGCCTACAGGGGGTCTGGAAACACCATATATTTT. V is TRBV3-1 (or the pseudogene TRBV3-2) and J is TRBJ1-3, with 8 bases fitting TRBD1. Germline values: CDR1 LGHDT, CDR2 YNNKEL (reference sequence). This CDR3 has 15 residues. V trimming: 5 bases; J trimming: 1 base; junction bases outside the gene matches: 4.

The chain has TRBV7-6 and TRBJ2-5; D is unclear. The CDR3 has 11 amino acids. The ends were cut back, 3 bases at V and 5 bases at J, with 4 bases in the middle. Germline CDR1 SGHVS, CDR2 FNYEAQ. The CDR3 sequence: CASSFGETQYF. The CDR3 DNA reads as TGTGCCAGCAGCTTCGGGGAGACCCAGTACTTC.

A single count supports this clone. This chain links TRBV7-9 with TRBJ2-1; 12 nucleotides match TRBD2. CDR1 and CDR2 from the germline V gene are SEHNR and FQNEAQ (reference sequence). J gave up 5 bases and V 5 bases, and 7 bases lay outside the gene matches. CDR3 size: 16 residues. The CDR3 sequence is CASSILAGGPHNEQFF. DNA for the CDR3: TGTGCCAGCAGCATCCTAGCGGGGGGGCCCCACAATGAGCAGTTCTTC.

In this sample, this clone turned up many times. V and J are TRBV19 and TRBJ2-2, with 8 nucleotides matching TRBD1. CDR1 LNHDA and CDR2 SQIVND come from the germline V gene (reference sequence). J lost 6 bases, V lost 2 bases, and 5 bases had no gene match. The CDR3 consists of 15 residues. DNA of the CDR3: TGTGCCAGTAGTATACAGGGGGCGACGGCCGGGGAGCTGTTTTTT. Protein: CASSIQGATAGELFF.

The gene calls are TRBV6-5 and TRBJ2-1; TRBD1 is a possible D gene (5 bases). V was shortened by 6 bases and J by 5 bases, with 14 bases between the two germline ends. This CDR3 spans 14 amino acids. The germline gives CDR1 MNHEY, CDR2 SVGAGI. In DNA form, the CDR3 reads TGTGCCAGCAGCCGTACGCTAGGGGACAATGAGCAGTTCTTC. Encoded protein: CASSRTLGDNEQFF.